This T cell receptor beta chain derives from a study of cytomegalovirus exposure and HLA in healthy donors. Study-level background: As an earlier analysis found, some 170 million T cells yielded approximately 110 million unique TCR beta sequences.

With 60 Vbeta and 13 Jbeta primers, the PCR was carried out. Per the study methods: An analysis that came later counted around 80 million unique TCR beta chains, around 12 million shared. Generated by immunoSEQ multiplex PCR, the TCRdb table keeps only in-frame clones and is missing some. Clone size and V and J calls were adopted from that table, with D and trimming inferred from the DNA. This table has roughly 90,000 clones, 80% to 90% appearing once. Concerning this clone: Its antigen remains unknown.

Whole-study results and caveats: One later analysis reportedly identified an Asian-associated ancestry cluster that showed fewer N-insertions than the approximately 700-donor mean. Across donors, sequencing depth was assumed by presence/absence analyses to be roughly uniform.

CDR3 length: 16 amino acids. V trimming: 3 bases; J trimming: 8 bases; junction bases outside the gene matches: 9. CDR1 is LGHNA, CDR2 YSLEER, per germline. The chain combines TRBV4-3 with TRBJ2-1, with 11 bases lining up with TRBD2. Material for sequencing was PBMCs. This TCR was recovered from a man aged 30-40 years in good health and CMV-seropositive. The CDR3 spells CASSHLSGRARYEQFF. The CDR3 region has the DNA TGCGCCAGCAGCCATCTTAGCGGGAGGGCGAGGTATGAGCAGTTCTTC.